The 9 T cell receptor beta chains given below trace back to one sample, sequenced in a study of vaccination effects on CD4 cells after COVID-19. For these TCRs, the target antigens are not known. Profiling relied on immunoSEQ multiplex PCR, and the TCRdb table lists in-frame clones only, not all of them. Of some 50,000 clones detected, about 70% appear once; the ten largest clones hold roughly 8.7%. The authors isolated CD4+ T cells after roughly eleven days of culture. This specimen was CD4+ T cells from PBMCs cultured without peptide, taken before COVID-19 vaccination. These receptors were collected from a human donor who had a prior SARS-CoV-2 infection.

Here the CDR3 DNA reads TGTGCCAGTGGGTACTACCACAATTGGCCCCAGCATTTT. It codes for CASGYYHNWPQHF. The V and J genes are TRBV12-3 or TRBV12-4 and TRBJ1-5, with D hard to call. The CDR3 spans 13 residues. Trimming removed 9 bases from V and 9 bases from J, with 18 bases in between.

The chain carries TRBV28 and TRBJ1-3; 7 bases align to TRBD1. After removal of 8 bases from V and 0 bases from J, the junction contained 13 bases not matched to a gene. This CDR3 comprises 17 residues. Germline lookup yields CDR1 MDHEN and CDR2 SYDVKM. For the CDR3, the DNA is TGTGCCAGCGCAGGGGGAGGGAGGGCTACCTCTGGAAACACCATATATTTT. It yields the protein CASAGGGRATSGNTIYF.

The chain recombines TRBV18 with TRBJ1-1, with D uncertain. This CDR3 has 14 residues. The germline V gene encodes CDR1 KGHSH and CDR2 LQKENI. V lost 2 bases, J lost 0 bases, and 7 bases lay in between. CDR3: CASSPGGLNTEAFF. DNA of the CDR3: TGTGCCAGCTCACCAGGTGGACTGAACACTGAAGCTTTCTTT. The entire variable domain, with the rest obtained from reference TRBV18 and TRBJ1-1, is as follows: NAGVMQNPRHLVRRRGQEARLRCSPMKGHSHVYWYRQLPEEGLKFMVYLQKENIIDESGMPKERFSAEFPKEGPSILRIQQVVRGDSAAYFCASSPGGLNTEAFFGQGTRLTVV.

This chain uses TRBV6-5 with TRBJ2-1, with a tentative D call TRBD2 (5 bases). The V end lost 0 bases, the J end lost 12 bases, and 9 bases lay between the germline ends. Per germline, CDR1 MNHEY and CDR2 SVGAGI. The CDR3 spans 12 residues. CDR3 amino acids: CASSYSSGLQFF. As DNA, the CDR3 is TGTGCCAGCAGTTACTCCTCGGGATTGCAGTTCTTC.

The chain has TRBV6-6 and TRBJ1-6; TRBD1 might be the D (5 bases). This CDR3 is 15 amino acids long. With 0 bases removed from V and 7 bases from J, the gap between germline ends came to 10 bases. CDR1 is MNHNY, CDR2 SVGAGI, per germline (reference sequence). The CDR3 loop reads CASSYSGGPNSPLHF. DNA for the CDR3: TGTGCCAGCAGTTACTCGGGGGGACCGAATTCACCCCTCCACTTT.

In DNA, the CDR3 is TGTGCCAGCAGCTTCGGGACTAGGGGTGTCGAGCAGTACTTC. It yields the protein CASSFGTRGVEQYF. This chain joins TRBV7-2 and TRBJ2-7; 8 bases map to TRBD2. Looked up from germline, CDR1 is SGHTA and CDR2 is FQGNSA. The CDR3 is 14 amino acids. V shed 3 bases and J 6 bases; nucleotides not matched to a gene: 7.

In this sample, this clone turned up a few times. V and J are TRBV2 and TRBJ2-7, with D possibly being TRBD1 (6 bases). Per germline, CDR1 SNHLY and CDR2 FYNNEI. The CDR3 is made up of 13 amino acids. Deletions cut 5 bases from V and 1 base from J, with 9 bases between. This CDR3 reads CASSFGQSYEQYF. The DNA of the CDR3 is TGTGCCAGCAGTTTCGGACAGTCCTACGAGCAGTACTTC.

This clone was seen a few times. This sequence joins TRBV10-1 and TRBJ2-1, with TRBD2 identical over 8 bases. The CDR3 is 16 amino acids. Germline CDR1 is WNHNN and CDR2 is SYGVQD (reference sequence). The J segment lost 6 bases and the V segment lost 7 bases, leaving 14 bases of the junction unmatched. The CDR3 reads CASILTGTSKPNEQFF. The CDR3 nucleotides are TGCGCCAGCATTCTGACCGGGACTAGTAAACCCAATGAGCAGTTCTTC.

The chain employs TRBV20-1 and TRBJ2-3, with D unresolved. CDR1 and CDR2 (germline): DFQATT, SNEGSKA (reference sequence). This CDR3 has 11 residues. V shed 4 bases and J shed 1 base, with 3 bases lying between them. The CDR3 region is CSAIGTDTQYF. The CDR3 nucleotides read TGCAGTGCTATAGGCACAGATACGCAGTATTTT.